Following are 23 T cell receptor beta chains from one sample sequenced in a study of a mutant IDH1 vaccine in newly diagnosed glioma. No antigen is known for these receptors. As for time point: week 23, last vaccination. Each dose delivered 300 ug of mutant IDH1 20-mer peptide subcutaneously with imiquimod. This table comes from immunoSEQ multiplex PCR, and its TCRdb copy is limited to in-frame clones, with some not included. This table has 50,000 to 60,000 clones, 80% appearing once. The sequencing used PBMCs, collected from a glioma patient whose treatment included an IDH1 peptide vaccine. The receptor set was obtained from a man between 40 and 49 years old with glioma.

J is TRBJ1-4 and V is TRBV5-4; D is unclear. Per the germline V gene, CDR1 is SGHNT and CDR2 is YYREEE (reference sequence). This CDR3 contains 15 residues. The germline V and J ends were trimmed by 2 bases and 5 bases, with 13 bases remaining between them. This chain's CDR3 is CASSLSGRRNEKLFF. CDR3 sequence (DNA): TGTGCCAGCAGCTTAAGCGGCCGAAGAAATGAAAAACTGTTTTTT. Full variable domain (outside the CDR3, taken from reference TRBV5-4 and TRBJ1-4): ETGVTQSPTHLIKTRGQQVTLRCSSQSGHNTVSWYQQALGQGPQFIFQYYREEENGRGNFPPRFSGLQFPNYSSELNVNALELDDSALYLCASSLSGRRNEKLFFGSGTQLSVL.

V is TRBV5-4 and J is TRBJ2-1; 8 positions match TRBD1. V lost 5 bases and J lost 3; bases outside the gene matches: 7. The CDR3 totals 15 residues. CDR1 SGHNT and CDR2 YYREEE come from the germline V gene (reference sequence). The CDR3 reads CASRTGTGLYNEQFF. CDR3 DNA sequence: TGTGCCAGCAGAACCGGGACAGGACTCTACAATGAGCAGTTCTTC. The variable domain in full, completed from reference TRBV5-4 and TRBJ2-1, reads ETGVTQSPTHLIKTRGQQVTLRCSSQSGHNTVSWYQQALGQGPQFIFQYYREEENGRGNFPPRFSGLQFPNYSSELNVNALELDDSALYLCASRTGTGLYNEQFFGPGTRLTVL.

The chain is built from TRBV5-4 and TRBJ2-3; D not certain. V was pared by 4 bases and J by 1 base, with 7 bases between. This CDR3 contains 13 residues. In germline, CDR1 is SGHNT, CDR2 YYREEE (reference sequence). CDR3 loop: CASSPIGTDTQYF. In DNA, the CDR3 is TGTGCCAGCAGCCCGATAGGCACAGATACGCAGTATTTT. Complete variable domain (other parts from reference TRBV5-4 and TRBJ2-3): ETGVTQSPTHLIKTRGQQVTLRCSSQSGHNTVSWYQQALGQGPQFIFQYYREEENGRGNFPPRFSGLQFPNYSSELNVNALELDDSALYLCASSPIGTDTQYFGPGTRLTVL.

The chain couples TRBV28 to TRBJ2-7; TRBD1 matches at 10 bases. Germline CDR1 is MDHEN and CDR2 is SYDVKM. The CDR3 runs to 15 residues. The junction had 7 bases not matched to a gene; V was cut back by 6 bases and J by 2 bases. CDR3 in amino acids: CASSSPGQGPYEQYF. DNA for the CDR3: TGTGCCAGCAGCTCCCCGGGACAGGGGCCCTACGAGCAGTACTTC.

V usage is TRBV9 and J usage is TRBJ2-5; perhaps TRBD2 as D (6 bases). Germline V gives CDR1 SGDLS, CDR2 YYNGEE. This CDR3 is built from 14 residues. Trimming took 4 bases from V and 5 from J, leaving 15 bases between them. CDR3 amino acids: CASSLSSGVETQYF. DNA for the CDR3: TGTGCCAGCAGCCTCAGCTCGGGGGTGGAGACCCAGTACTTC.

J is TRBJ2-1 and V is TRBV7-6, with unresolved D. The CDR3 is 15 residues long. Trimming pared 1 base from V and 0 bases from J, leaving 7 bases between. CDR1 and CDR2 (germline): SGHVS, FNYEAQ. CDR3 sequence reads: CASSLEYSSYNEQFF. Written as DNA, the CDR3 is TGTGCCAGCAGCTTAGAGTACAGCTCCTACAATGAGCAGTTCTTC.

J is TRBJ1-1 and V is TRBV6-5, with 11 bases aligning to TRBD1. This CDR3 is 16 amino acids long. Trimming at V came to 0 bases and at J to 5 bases, leaving 5 bases not matched to a gene. The V gene's germline CDR1 is MNHEY and CDR2 SVGAGI. CDR3 in DNA: TGTGCCAGCAGTTACTCCTGGACAGGGGGCGTGACTGAAGCTTTCTTT. Encoded protein: CASSYSWTGGVTEAFF.

V usage is TRBV9 and J usage is TRBJ2-3; weak D call: TRBD2 (5 bases). Germline CDR1 reads SGDLS; CDR2 reads YYNGEE. This CDR3 is 16 amino acids long. The ends were cut back, 0 bases at V and 4 bases at J, with 15 bases in the middle. The CDR3 region has the DNA TGTGCCAGCAGCGTAGGGGGAGCCCTAGCTCCAGATACGCAGTATTTT. Its protein is CASSVGGALAPDTQYF.

This clone was counted only a few times. The sample contains more than one DNA sequence encoding this CDR3. The rearrangement joins TRBV5-1 to TRBJ1-5, with D maybe TRBD1 (6 bases). The V end lost 0 bases, the J end lost 5 bases, and 9 bases lay between the germline ends. From germline, CDR1 is SGHRS and CDR2 YFSETQ. The CDR3 sequence is 14 residues long. The CDR3 nucleotides are TGCGCCAGCAGCTTGGGGGGGGCAGATCAGCCCCAGCATTTT. This sequence encodes CASSLGGADQPQHF.

The CDR3 sequence: CASSGQGHTDTQYF. In DNA, the CDR3 is TGTGCCAGCAGTGGACAGGGCCACACAGATACGCAGTATTTT. This chain links TRBV2 with TRBJ2-3, with 7 bases fitting TRBD1. Germline values: CDR1 SNHLY, CDR2 FYNNEI. J was trimmed by 2 bases and V by 4 bases; bases with no gene match: 3. The length of the CDR3 is 14 residues. The full variable domain, with the rest looked up from reference TRBV2 and TRBJ2-3, is EPEVTQTPSHQVTQMGQEVILRCVPISNHLYFYWYRQILGQKVEFLVSFYNNEISEKSEIFDDQFSVERPDGSNFTLKIRSTKLEDSAMYFCASSGQGHTDTQYFGPGTRLTVL.

This clone was detected only once. V usage is TRBV6-1 and J usage is TRBJ2-7, with D possibly TRBD1 on 6 matching bases. The CDR3 is 14 amino acids. Trimming left V 7 bases short and J 1 base short, with 14 bases between. Germline CDR1 is MNHNS and CDR2 is SASEGT. Here the CDR3 DNA reads TGTGCCAGCATTTGGCAGGGGACGTCCTACGAGCAGTACTTC. Its translation is CASIWQGTSYEQYF.

The J gene is TRBJ2-7, the V gene TRBV9; 10 bases align to TRBD2. V shed 3 bases, J shed 6 bases, and the junction held 9 bases outside the gene matches. This CDR3 is 15 amino acids long. Germline values: CDR1 SGDLS, CDR2 YYNGEE. The CDR3 here is CASSARSGGVGEQYF. The CDR3 DNA follows: TGTGCCAGCAGCGCCCGAAGCGGGGGGGTCGGCGAGCAGTACTTC.

The rearrangement uses TRBV18 and TRBJ1-1; D uncertain. V was clipped by 3 bases and J by 6 bases, with 11 bases between them. This CDR3 is built from 13 residues. The germline V gene encodes CDR1 KGHSH and CDR2 LQKENI. This CDR3 reads CASSPDEYAEAFF. Here the CDR3 DNA reads TGTGCCAGCTCACCGGACGAGTACGCTGAAGCTTTCTTT.

The J gene is TRBJ1-3, the V gene TRBV5-1; possibly TRBD1 for D (6 bases). This CDR3 has 13 amino acids. Trimming removed 4 bases at V and 6 bases at J, with 11 bases between. Germline values: CDR1 SGHRS, CDR2 YFSETQ. The DNA for the CDR3 is TGCGCCAGCAGCCTGGACAGTAAAAACACCATATATTTT. Encoded protein: CASSLDSKNTIYF.

The V and J genes are TRBV9 and TRBJ1-2, with 9 bases identical to TRBD1. Germline V lookup: CDR1 SGDLS, CDR2 YYNGEE. Losses at the gene ends were 2 bases for V and 5 bases for J; bases not matched to a gene: 16. The CDR3 has 18 residues. The CDR3 DNA reads TGTGCCAGCAGCGTCTCCTCGCCGGGACAGGGAAGTTATTATGGCTACACCTTC. Translation: CASSVSSPGQGSYYGYTF.

V and J are TRBV29-1 and TRBJ2-4; perhaps TRBD1 as D (6 bases). Trimming left V 4 bases short and J 7 bases short, with 11 bases between. CDR3 size: 12 residues. CDR1 is SQVTM and CDR2 is ANQGSEA in the germline V gene. The DNA for the CDR3 is TGCAGCGTTGCGCAGGGGATGAACATTCAGTACTTC. This sequence encodes CSVAQGMNIQYF.

This clone was found once. CDR3 protein: CASRYTGSGNQPQHF. The CDR3 DNA reads TGTGCCAGCAGATACACGGGGAGCGGCAATCAGCCCCAGCATTTT. This chain links TRBV6-6 with TRBJ1-5; D is ambiguous. The CDR3 contains 15 residues. CDR1 is MNHNY and CDR2 is SVGAGI in the germline V gene (reference sequence). V was trimmed by 6 bases and J by 2 bases, leaving 14 bases between them.

The gene calls are TRBV29-1 and TRBJ2-5; D possibly corresponds to TRBD2 (5 bases). Germline V gene lookup returns CDR1 SQVTM and CDR2 ANQGSEA. This CDR3 is built from 12 residues. Between the trimmed V and J ends, which lost 4 bases and 3 bases, there was a span of 9 bases. This CDR3 is CSVAFSEETQYF. The CDR3 DNA reads TGCAGCGTTGCATTTAGCGAAGAGACCCAGTACTTC.

The chain is built from TRBV5-6 and TRBJ1-1, with D unclear. Germline CDR1 reads SGHDT; CDR2 reads YYEEEE. V was pared by 1 base and J by 1 base, with 14 bases between. The CDR3 extends over 16 amino acids. In DNA form, the CDR3 reads TGTGCCAGCAGCTTGCTGGTGGCAAGGAGGAACACTGAAGCTTTCTTT. Amino acid sequence: CASSLLVARRNTEAFF.

V gene TRBV6-6 combines with J gene TRBJ2-3; 8 positions agree with TRBD1. Germline V gene sequence: CDR1 MNHNY, CDR2 SVGAGI (reference sequence). Trimming took 5 bases from V and 6 from J; bases not matched to a gene: 13. The CDR3 runs 16 residues. The CDR3 reads CASSLPRGQGGDTQYF. The CDR3 bases are TGTGCCAGCAGTCTCCCTAGAGGACAGGGCGGGGATACGCAGTATTTT.

The V and J genes are TRBV7-2 and TRBJ2-5; 9 bases are a match to TRBD2. Trimming cost V 4 bases and J 5 bases; bases outside gene matches: 8. The germline gives CDR1 SGHTA, CDR2 FQGNSA. The CDR3 contains 15 residues. CDR3 residues: CASSSRRGLAETQYF. For the CDR3, the DNA is TGTGCCAGCAGCTCCCGAAGGGGACTAGCCGAGACCCAGTACTTC.

The genes are TRBV10-3 and TRBJ2-5; no clear D. This CDR3 contains 14 residues. V was cut by 5 bases and J by 0 bases, with 10 bases left in between. CDR1 is ENHRY and CDR2 is SYGVKD in the germline V gene. The CDR3 protein is CAISSHTYQETQYF. The DNA for the CDR3 is TGTGCCATCAGTTCACACACGTACCAAGAGACCCAGTACTTC.

This chain connects TRBV5-1 to TRBJ2-3, with D unresolved. CDR1 SGHRS and CDR2 YFSETQ come from the germline V gene. V gave up 0 bases and J gave up 2 bases, with 7 bases separating them. The CDR3 spans 14 residues. CDR3 residues: CASSLAQVTDTQYF. In DNA, the CDR3 is TGCGCCAGCAGCTTGGCCCAGGTCACAGATACGCAGTATTTT.